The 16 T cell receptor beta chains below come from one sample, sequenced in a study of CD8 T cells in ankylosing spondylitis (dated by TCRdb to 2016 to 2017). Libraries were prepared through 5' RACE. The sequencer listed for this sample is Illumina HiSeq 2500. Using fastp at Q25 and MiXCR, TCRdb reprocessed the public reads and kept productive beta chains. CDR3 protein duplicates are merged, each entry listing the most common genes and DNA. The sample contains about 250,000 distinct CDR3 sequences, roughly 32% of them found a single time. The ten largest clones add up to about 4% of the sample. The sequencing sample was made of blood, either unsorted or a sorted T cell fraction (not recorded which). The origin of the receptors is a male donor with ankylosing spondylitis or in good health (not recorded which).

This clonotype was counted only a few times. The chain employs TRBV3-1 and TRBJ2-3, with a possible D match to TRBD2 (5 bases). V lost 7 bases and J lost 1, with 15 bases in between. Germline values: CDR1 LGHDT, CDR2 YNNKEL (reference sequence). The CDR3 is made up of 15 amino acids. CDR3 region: CASTEDGIGTDTQYF. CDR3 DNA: TGTGCCAGCACCGAGGACGGGATTGGCACAGATACGCAGTATTTT.

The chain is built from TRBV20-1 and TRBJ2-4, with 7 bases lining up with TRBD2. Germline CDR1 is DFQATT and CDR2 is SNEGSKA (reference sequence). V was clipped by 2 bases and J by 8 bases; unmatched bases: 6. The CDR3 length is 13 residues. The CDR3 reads CSARRGEGDIQYF. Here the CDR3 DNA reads TGCAGTGCTAGACGGGGGGAAGGTGACATTCAGTACTTC.

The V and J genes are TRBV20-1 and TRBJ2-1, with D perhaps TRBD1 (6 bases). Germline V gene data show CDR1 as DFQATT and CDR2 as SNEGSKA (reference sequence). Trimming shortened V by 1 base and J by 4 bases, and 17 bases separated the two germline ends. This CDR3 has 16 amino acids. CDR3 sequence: CSARASGAWKYNEQFF. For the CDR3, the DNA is TGCAGTGCTAGAGCGTCAGGGGCATGGAAGTACAATGAGCAGTTCTTC.

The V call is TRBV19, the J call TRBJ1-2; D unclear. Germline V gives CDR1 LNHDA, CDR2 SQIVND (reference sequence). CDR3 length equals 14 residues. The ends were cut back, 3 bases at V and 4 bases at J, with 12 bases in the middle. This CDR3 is CASSILAGGYGYTF. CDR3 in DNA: TGTGCCAGTAGTATCTTGGCCGGCGGCTATGGCTACACCTTC.

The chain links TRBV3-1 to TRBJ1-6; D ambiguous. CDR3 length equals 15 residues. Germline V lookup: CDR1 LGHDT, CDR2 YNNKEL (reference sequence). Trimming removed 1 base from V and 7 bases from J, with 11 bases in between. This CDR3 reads CASSQGPPGNSPLHF. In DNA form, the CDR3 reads TGTGCCAGCAGCCAAGGACCCCCGGGAAATTCACCCCTCCACTTT.

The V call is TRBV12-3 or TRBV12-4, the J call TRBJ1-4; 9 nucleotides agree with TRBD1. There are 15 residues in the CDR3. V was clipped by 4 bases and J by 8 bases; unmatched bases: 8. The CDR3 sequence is CASSWTGDNREKLFF. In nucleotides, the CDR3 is TGTGCCAGCAGTTGGACAGGGGATAATAGAGAAAAACTGTTTTTT.

DNA of the CDR3: TGCGCCAGCAGCTTGGTGGGCAGTGCAGATACGCAGTATTTT. It translates to CASSLVGSADTQYF. The rearrangement joins TRBV5-1 to TRBJ2-3; D is uncertain. V shed 0 bases and J shed 4 bases, with 9 bases lying between them. The length of the CDR3 is 14 residues. Per germline, CDR1 SGHRS and CDR2 YFSETQ.

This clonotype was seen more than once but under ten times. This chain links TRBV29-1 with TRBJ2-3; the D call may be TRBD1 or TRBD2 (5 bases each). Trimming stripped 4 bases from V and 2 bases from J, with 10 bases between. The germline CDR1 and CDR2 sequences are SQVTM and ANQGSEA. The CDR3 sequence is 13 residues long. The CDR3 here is CSVGPGATDTQYF. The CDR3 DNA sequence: TGCAGCGTTGGGCCCGGGGCCACAGATACGCAGTATTTT.

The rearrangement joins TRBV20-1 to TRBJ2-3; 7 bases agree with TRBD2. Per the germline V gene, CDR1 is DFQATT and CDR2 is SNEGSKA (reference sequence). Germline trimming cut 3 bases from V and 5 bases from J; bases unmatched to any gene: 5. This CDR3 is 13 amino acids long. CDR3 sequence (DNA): TGCAGTGCTAGTGGGCTAGCGGAAGATACGCAGTATTTT. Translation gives CSASGLAEDTQYF.

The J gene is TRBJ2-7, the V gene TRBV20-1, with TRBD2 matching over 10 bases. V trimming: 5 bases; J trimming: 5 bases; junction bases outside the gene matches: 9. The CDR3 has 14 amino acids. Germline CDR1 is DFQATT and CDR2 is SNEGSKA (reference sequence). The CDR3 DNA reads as TGCAGTGCTGGGCTTCTAGCGGGGGAAAACGAGCAGTACTTC. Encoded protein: CSAGLLAGENEQYF.

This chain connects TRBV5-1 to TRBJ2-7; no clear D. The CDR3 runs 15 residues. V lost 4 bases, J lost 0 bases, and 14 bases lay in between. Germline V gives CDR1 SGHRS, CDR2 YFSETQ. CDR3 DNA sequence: TGCGCCAGCAGCCGAGGCCTAGGCGCCTCCTACGAGCAGTACTTC. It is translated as CASSRGLGASYEQYF.

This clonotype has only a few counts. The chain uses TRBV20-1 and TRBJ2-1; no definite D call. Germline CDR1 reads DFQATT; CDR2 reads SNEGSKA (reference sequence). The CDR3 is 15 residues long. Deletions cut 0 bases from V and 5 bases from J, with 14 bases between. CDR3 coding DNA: TGCAGTGCTAGAGATCCTGCGACTGGACACAATGAGCAGTTCTTC. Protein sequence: CSARDPATGHNEQFF.

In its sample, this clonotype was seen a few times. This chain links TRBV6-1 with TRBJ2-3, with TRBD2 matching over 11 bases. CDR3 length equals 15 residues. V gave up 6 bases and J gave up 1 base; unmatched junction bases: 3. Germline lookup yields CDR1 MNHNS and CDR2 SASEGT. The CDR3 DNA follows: TGTGCCAGCAGCTCGACTAGCGGGGGCACAGATACGCAGTATTTT. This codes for CASSSTSGGTDTQYF.

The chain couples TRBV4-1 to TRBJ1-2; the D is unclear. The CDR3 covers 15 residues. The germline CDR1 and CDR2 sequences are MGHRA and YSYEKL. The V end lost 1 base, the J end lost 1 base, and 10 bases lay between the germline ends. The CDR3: CASSQAGGLNYGYTF. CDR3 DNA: TGCGCCAGCAGCCAAGCGGGCGGACTTAACTATGGCTACACCTTC.

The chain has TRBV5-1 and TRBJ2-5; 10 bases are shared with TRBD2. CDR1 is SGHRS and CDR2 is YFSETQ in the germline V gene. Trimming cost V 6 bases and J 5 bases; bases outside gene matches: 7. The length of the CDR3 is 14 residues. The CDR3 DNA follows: TGCGCCAGCAACCCGGGACTAGCGACTGAGACCCAGTACTTC. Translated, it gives CASNPGLATETQYF.

CDR3 nucleotides: TGTGCCAGCAGCTTAGGGGGGTATGACGAGCAGTACTTC. It specifies CASSLGGYDEQYF. The V gene is TRBV7-9, the J gene TRBJ2-7, with D possibly being TRBD1 or TRBD2 (5 bases each). The CDR3 is made up of 13 amino acids. Per the germline V gene, CDR1 is SEHNR and CDR2 is FQNEAQ (reference sequence). Trimming removed 1 base at V and 5 bases at J, with 9 bases between.